The clone carrying this T cell receptor (beta chain) has a count of ten or more. The record originates from a study of control samples from healthy donors and cancer patients. Some clones are missing from TCRdb's copy, which holds only in-frame ones; the method was immunoSEQ multiplex PCR. The sample has about 110,000 clones, about nine tenths seen once. Trimming left V 0 bases short and J 1 base short, with 7 bases between. CDR3 size: 15 residues. The germline V gene encodes CDR1 SGHRS and CDR2 YFSETQ. The specimen sequenced was blood. The sequence derives from a human donor in good health. The donor label of this sample is uncertain. J is TRBJ1-4 and V is TRBV5-1; D is unresolved. The chain's CDR3 is CASSLGKGTNEKLFF. CDR3 nucleotides: TGCGCCAGCAGCTTGGGGAAGGGAACTAATGAAAAACTGTTTTTT.